The 18 T cell receptor beta chains below come from one sample, sequenced in a study of T-cell reconstitution after alpha-beta-depleted transplantation in children. Researchers prepared the TCRbeta library using unique molecular identifiers, the study reports. One entry per CDR3 protein results from TCRdb running MiXCR on the PCR reads. This table has some 460,000 distinct CDR3 sequences, about 16% appearing once. The material was PBMCs, mostly from graft donor cells, obtained 360 days after TCRalphabeta/CD19-depleted stem cell transplant. The receptors derive from a boy in the first two years of life who had a stem cell transplant for Wiskott-Aldrich syndrome, so the T cells may come from the graft donor.

The chain links TRBV3-1 to TRBJ2-2, with unresolved D. The CDR3 length is 13 residues. CDR1 LGHDT and CDR2 YNNKEL come from the germline V gene (reference sequence). V was cut by 0 bases and J by 6 bases, with 5 bases left in between. CDR3 in DNA: TGTGCCAGCAGCCAAGATTCTCCCGGGGAGCTGTTTTTT. Protein product: CASSQDSPGELFF.

V is TRBV5-1 and J is TRBJ2-3, with 14 bases matching TRBD2. This CDR3 comprises 18 residues. CDR1 is SGHRS, CDR2 YFSETQ, per germline. With 0 bases clipped from V and 2 bases from J, the junction kept 5 bases outside the gene matches. In DNA form, the CDR3 reads TGCGCCAGCAGCTTGGTCGGGACTAGCGGGAGCTACACAGATACGCAGTATTTT. The encoded protein is CASSLVGTSGSYTDTQYF.

The J gene is TRBJ2-2, the V gene TRBV2; 13 nucleotides line up with TRBD2. J lost 1 base, V lost 6 bases, and 5 bases had no gene match. The CDR3 contains 17 residues. Germline V gene lookup returns CDR1 SNHLY and CDR2 FYNNEI. CDR3 residues: CASRPGTSGVNTGELFF. CDR3 bases: TGTGCCAGCAGACCCGGGACTAGCGGGGTGAACACCGGGGAGCTGTTTTTT.

This chain links TRBV5-6 with TRBJ2-5, with D tentatively TRBD2 (5 bases). This CDR3 region has 13 residues. V was cut by 4 bases and J by 4 bases, with 11 bases left in between. In germline, CDR1 is SGHDT, CDR2 YYEEEE. The CDR3 loop reads CASSPLRAETQYF. CDR3 DNA: TGTGCCAGCAGCCCCCTGAGGGCAGAGACCCAGTACTTC.

There are many counts of this clonotype. V gene TRBV7-2 combines with J gene TRBJ2-1, with TRBD2 matching 8 bases. Germline CDR1 SGHTA, CDR2 FQGNSA. The CDR3 covers 15 residues. V shed 2 bases and J 5 bases; nucleotides not matched to a gene: 5. The CDR3 protein is CASSLQAGVNNEQFF. DNA for the CDR3: TGTGCCAGCAGCTTACAAGCGGGAGTTAACAATGAGCAGTTCTTC.

This clonotype was found a few times. The chain joins TRBV29-1 to TRBJ2-7; D may be TRBD1 (6 bases). Per germline, CDR1 SQVTM and CDR2 ANQGSEA. The CDR3 extends over 12 amino acids. Trimming shortened V by 5 bases and J by 2 bases, and 10 bases separated the two germline ends. CDR3 sequence: CSVSRTAYEQYF. In DNA, the CDR3 is TGCAGCGTTTCGAGGACAGCCTACGAGCAGTACTTC.

This clonotype has ten or more counts. V and J are TRBV24-1 and TRBJ1-1, with TRBD1 as a possible D gene (5 bases). Germline CDR1 and CDR2: KGHDR and SFDVKD. Trimming removed 5 bases at V and 2 bases at J, with 11 bases between. This CDR3 is 14 amino acids long. The CDR3 is CATSARGPNTEAFF. CDR3 DNA sequence: TGTGCCACCAGTGCGAGGGGCCCAAACACTGAAGCTTTCTTT.

This chain joins TRBV7-9 and TRBJ2-5; TRBD2 agrees at 8 bases. The CDR3 sequence is 15 residues long. CDR1 and CDR2 from the germline V gene are SEHNR and FQNEAQ (reference sequence). Losses at the gene ends were 5 bases for V and 2 bases for J; bases not matched to a gene: 7. In DNA form, the CDR3 reads TGTGCCAGCAGCCGCTATGGGACTAGGCAAGAGACCCAGTACTTC. Its translation is CASSRYGTRQETQYF.

This clonotype was picked up a small number of times. The rearrangement links TRBV20-1 to TRBJ1-5; D unresolved. The CDR3 sequence is 14 residues long. Trimming left V 3 bases short and J 5 bases short, with 14 bases between. Germline CDR1 and CDR2: DFQATT and SNEGSKA (reference sequence). The CDR3 region is CSARGGVFYQPQHF. CDR3 nucleotides: TGCAGTGCTAGGGGTGGGGTCTTTTATCAGCCCCAGCATTTT.

This clonotype was counted only a few times. The rearrangement uses TRBV20-1 and TRBJ2-3; 9 bases fit TRBD2. Germline CDR1 reads DFQATT; CDR2 reads SNEGSKA (reference sequence). The CDR3 is 16 residues long. V dropped 2 bases and J dropped 2; count of bases not matched to a gene: 8. As DNA, the CDR3 is TGCAGTGCTAGACCCCCCCTAGCGGGACTCACAGATACGCAGTATTTT. It is translated as CSARPPLAGLTDTQYF.

The chain couples TRBV20-1 to TRBJ2-3; D is unresolved. V lost 5 bases to trimming and J lost 3 bases, with 9 bases between them. The CDR3 covers 12 residues. Germline CDR1 and CDR2: DFQATT and SNEGSKA (reference sequence). CDR3 DNA sequence: TGCAGTGCTTGGTTCCGAACAGATACGCAGTATTTT. Translated, it gives CSAWFRTDTQYF.

This clonotype has a count of ten or more. This chain connects TRBV11-2 to TRBJ2-1; maybe TRBD2 (6 bases). The germline CDR1 and CDR2 sequences are SGHAT and FQNNGV. Trimming cost V 4 bases and J 10 bases, with 14 bases left between them. The CDR3 sequence is 13 residues long. CDR3 region: CASSWGLLGEQFF. In DNA form, the CDR3 reads TGTGCCAGCAGCTGGGGACTTTTGGGGGAGCAGTTCTTC.

The chain has TRBV12-3 or TRBV12-4 and TRBJ1-2; 9 bases line up with TRBD1. CDR3 size: 14 residues. The J segment lost 4 bases and the V segment lost 6 bases, leaving 6 bases of the junction unmatched. DNA of the CDR3: TGTGCCAGCAGCCCCGGGACAGGGTCCTATGGCTACACCTTC. Its translation is CASSPGTGSYGYTF.

This clonotype was seen a few times. The chain combines TRBV7-9 with TRBJ2-3; possibly TRBD1 for D (6 bases). Germline V CDR1 and CDR2: SEHNR, FQNEAQ (reference sequence). V was clipped by 4 bases and J by 1 base, with 12 bases between them. This CDR3 has 15 amino acids. The CDR3 DNA reads as TGTGCCAGCAGCTCCAGGGGAAATCGCACAGATACGCAGTATTTT. Amino acid sequence: CASSSRGNRTDTQYF.

In its sample, this clonotype was seen a few times. The chain couples TRBV7-2 to TRBJ2-7, with D perhaps matching TRBD1 or TRBD2 (6 bases each). Germline V lookup: CDR1 SGHTA, CDR2 FQGNSA. The V and J ends lost 4 bases and 0 bases respectively, with 34 bases between them. This CDR3 spans 22 amino acids. CDR3 coding DNA: TGTGCCAGCAGCTACCCAGGGGCCAACCTCTGGAAGGGAGCGGGCCGCTCCTACGAGCAGTACTTC. Translating it yields CASSYPGANLWKGAGRSYEQYF.

This clonotype turned up a few times. This chain connects TRBV4-3 to TRBJ2-6; either TRBD1 or TRBD2 may supply D (6 bases each). With 3 bases removed from V and 0 bases from J, the gap between germline ends came to 15 bases. The germline V gene encodes CDR1 LGHNA and CDR2 YSLEER. The CDR3 runs 18 residues. The CDR3 protein is CASSHGGGPLSGANVLTF. Here the CDR3 DNA reads TGCGCCAGCAGCCACGGGGGCGGACCACTCTCTGGGGCCAACGTCCTGACTTTC.

This clonotype was seen a few times. The chain employs TRBV29-1 and TRBJ2-3, with D unresolved. The CDR3 runs 10 residues. V was trimmed by 4 bases and J by 6 bases, leaving 5 bases between them. CDR1 SQVTM and CDR2 ANQGSEA come from the germline V gene. CDR3: CSVGADTQYF. In DNA form, the CDR3 reads TGCAGCGTTGGGGCGGATACGCAGTATTTT.

The chain employs TRBV11-2 and TRBJ2-3, with 14 bases that match TRBD2. CDR3 length: 18 residues. Germline assignment: CDR1 SGHAT and CDR2 FQNNGV. V gave up 5 bases and J gave up 1 base; unmatched junction bases: 8. The CDR3 nucleotides read TGTGCCAGCAGCCCCAAAGCGGGACTAGCGGGAGGCACAGATACGCAGTATTTT. This sequence encodes CASSPKAGLAGGTDTQYF.